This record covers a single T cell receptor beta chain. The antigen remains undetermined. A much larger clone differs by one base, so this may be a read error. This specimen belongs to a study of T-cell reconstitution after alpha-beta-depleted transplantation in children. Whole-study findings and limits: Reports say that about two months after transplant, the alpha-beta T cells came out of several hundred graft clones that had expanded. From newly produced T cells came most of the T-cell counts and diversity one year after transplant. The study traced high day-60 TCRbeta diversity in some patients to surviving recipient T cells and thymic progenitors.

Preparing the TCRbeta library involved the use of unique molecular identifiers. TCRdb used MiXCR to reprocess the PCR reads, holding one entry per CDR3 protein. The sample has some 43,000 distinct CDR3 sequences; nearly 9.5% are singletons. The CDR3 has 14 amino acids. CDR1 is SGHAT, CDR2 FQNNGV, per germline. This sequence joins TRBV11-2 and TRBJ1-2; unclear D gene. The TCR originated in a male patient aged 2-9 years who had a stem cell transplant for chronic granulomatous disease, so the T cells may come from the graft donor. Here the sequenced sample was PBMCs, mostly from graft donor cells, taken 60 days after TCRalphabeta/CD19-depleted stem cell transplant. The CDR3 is CASSLPGLNYGHTF. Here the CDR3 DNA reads TGTGCCAGCAGCTTACCAGGCTTGAACTATGGCCACACCTTC.